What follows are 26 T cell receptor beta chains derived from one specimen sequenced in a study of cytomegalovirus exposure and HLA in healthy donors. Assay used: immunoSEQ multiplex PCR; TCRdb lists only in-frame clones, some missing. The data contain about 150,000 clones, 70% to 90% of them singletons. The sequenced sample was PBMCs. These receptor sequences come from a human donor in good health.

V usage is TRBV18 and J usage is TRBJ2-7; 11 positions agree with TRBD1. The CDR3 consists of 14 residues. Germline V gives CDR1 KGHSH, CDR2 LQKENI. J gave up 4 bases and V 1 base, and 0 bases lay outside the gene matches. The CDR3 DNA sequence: TGTGCCAGCTCACCACGGGACAGGGGGTACGAGCAGTACTTC. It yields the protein CASSPRDRGYEQYF.

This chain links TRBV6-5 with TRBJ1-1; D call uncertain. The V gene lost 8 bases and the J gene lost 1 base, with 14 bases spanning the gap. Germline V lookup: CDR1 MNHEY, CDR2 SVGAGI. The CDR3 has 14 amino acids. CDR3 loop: CASHSREGNTEAFF. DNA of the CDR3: TGTGCCAGCCATTCCCGGGAAGGGAACACTGAAGCTTTCTTT.

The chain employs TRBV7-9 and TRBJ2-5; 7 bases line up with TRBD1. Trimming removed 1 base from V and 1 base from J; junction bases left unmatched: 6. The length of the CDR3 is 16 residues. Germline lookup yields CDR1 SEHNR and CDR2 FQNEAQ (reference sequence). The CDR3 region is CASSLGRTGVQETQYF. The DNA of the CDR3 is TGTGCCAGCAGCTTAGGGAGAACAGGGGTCCAAGAGACCCAGTACTTC.

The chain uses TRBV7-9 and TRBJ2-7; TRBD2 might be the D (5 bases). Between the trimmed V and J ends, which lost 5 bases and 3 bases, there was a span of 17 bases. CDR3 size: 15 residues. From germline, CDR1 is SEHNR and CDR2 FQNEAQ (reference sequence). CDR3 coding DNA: TGTGCCAGCAGCCCCCAGGAGGCAAGAGGCTACGAGCAGTACTTC. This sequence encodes CASSPQEARGYEQYF.

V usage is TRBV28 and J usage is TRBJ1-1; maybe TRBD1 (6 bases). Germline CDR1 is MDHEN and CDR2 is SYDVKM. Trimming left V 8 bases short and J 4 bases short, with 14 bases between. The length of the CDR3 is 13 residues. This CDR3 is CASVYREGTEAFF. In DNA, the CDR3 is TGTGCCAGCGTGTACAGGGAGGGCACTGAAGCTTTCTTT.

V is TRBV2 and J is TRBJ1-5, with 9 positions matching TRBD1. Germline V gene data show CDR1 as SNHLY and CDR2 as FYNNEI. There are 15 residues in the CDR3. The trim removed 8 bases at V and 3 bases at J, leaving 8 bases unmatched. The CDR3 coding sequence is TGTGCCAGCGCCGGGACAGGGATCAACAATCAGCCCCAGCATTTT. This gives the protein CASAGTGINNQPQHF.

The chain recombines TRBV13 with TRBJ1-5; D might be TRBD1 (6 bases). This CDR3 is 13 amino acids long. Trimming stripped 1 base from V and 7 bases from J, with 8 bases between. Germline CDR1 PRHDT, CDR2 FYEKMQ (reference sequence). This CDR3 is CASSLDRDQPQHF. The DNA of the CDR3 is TGTGCCAGCAGCTTAGACAGGGACCAGCCCCAGCATTTT.

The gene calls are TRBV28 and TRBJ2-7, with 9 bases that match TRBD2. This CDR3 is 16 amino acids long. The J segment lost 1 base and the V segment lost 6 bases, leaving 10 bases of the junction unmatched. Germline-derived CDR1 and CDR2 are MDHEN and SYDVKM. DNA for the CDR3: TGTGCCAGCAGCCCCTCATGGCTAGCGGGATCCTACGAGCAGTACTTC. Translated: CASSPSWLAGSYEQYF.

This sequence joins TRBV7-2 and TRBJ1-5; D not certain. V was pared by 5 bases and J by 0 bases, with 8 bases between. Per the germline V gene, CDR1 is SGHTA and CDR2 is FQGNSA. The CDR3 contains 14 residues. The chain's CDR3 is CASSQQYSNQPQHF. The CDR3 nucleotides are TGTGCCAGCAGCCAACAGTATAGCAATCAGCCCCAGCATTTT.

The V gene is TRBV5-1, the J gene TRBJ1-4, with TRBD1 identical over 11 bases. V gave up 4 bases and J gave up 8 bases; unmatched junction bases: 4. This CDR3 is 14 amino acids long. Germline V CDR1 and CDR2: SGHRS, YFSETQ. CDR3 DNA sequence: TGCGCCAGCAGCCTCCGGGACAGGGGGGAAAAACTGTTTTTT. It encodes CASSLRDRGEKLFF.

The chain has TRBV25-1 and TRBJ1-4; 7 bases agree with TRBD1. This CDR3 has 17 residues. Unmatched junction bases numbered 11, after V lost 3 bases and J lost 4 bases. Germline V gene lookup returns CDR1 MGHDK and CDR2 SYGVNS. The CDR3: CASSDRKTGQFNEKLFF. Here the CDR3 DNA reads TGTGCCAGCAGTGACCGAAAAACGGGACAGTTTAATGAAAAACTGTTTTTT.

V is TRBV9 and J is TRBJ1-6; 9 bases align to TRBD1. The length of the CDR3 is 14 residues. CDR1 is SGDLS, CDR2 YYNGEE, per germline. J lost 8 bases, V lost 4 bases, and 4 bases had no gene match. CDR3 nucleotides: TGTGCCAGCAGCCGGGACAGGGTTGATTCACCCCTCCACTTT. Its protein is CASSRDRVDSPLHF. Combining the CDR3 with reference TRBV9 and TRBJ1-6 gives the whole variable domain DSGVTQTPKHLITATGQRVTLRCSPRSGDLSVYWYQQSLDQGLQFLIQYYNGEERAKGNILERFSAQQFPDLHSELNLSSLELGDSALYFCASSRDRVDSPLHFGNGTRLTVT.

The CDR3 DNA follows: TGTGCCAGCCAGGGGGGACAGGAGCCCCAGCATTTT. This sequence encodes CASQGGQEPQHF. J is TRBJ1-5 and V is TRBV2, with 8 bases lining up with TRBD1. The CDR3 contains 12 residues. Germline V gene data show CDR1 as SNHLY and CDR2 as FYNNEI. The J segment lost 8 bases and the V segment lost 8 bases, leaving 5 bases of the junction unmatched.

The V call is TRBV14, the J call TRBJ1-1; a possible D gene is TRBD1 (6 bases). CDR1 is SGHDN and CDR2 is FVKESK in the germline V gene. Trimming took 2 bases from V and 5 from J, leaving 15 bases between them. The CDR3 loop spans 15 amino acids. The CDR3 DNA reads TGTGCCAGCAGCCAACGGACAGCGGATTTGACTGAAGCTTTCTTT. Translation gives CASSQRTADLTEAFF.

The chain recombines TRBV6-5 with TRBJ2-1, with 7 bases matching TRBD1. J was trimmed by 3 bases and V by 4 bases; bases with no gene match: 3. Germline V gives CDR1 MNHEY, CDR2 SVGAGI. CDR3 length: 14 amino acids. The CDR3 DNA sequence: TGTGCCAGCAGTTCCCGGGACAGCTACAATGAGCAGTTCTTC. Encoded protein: CASSSRDSYNEQFF.

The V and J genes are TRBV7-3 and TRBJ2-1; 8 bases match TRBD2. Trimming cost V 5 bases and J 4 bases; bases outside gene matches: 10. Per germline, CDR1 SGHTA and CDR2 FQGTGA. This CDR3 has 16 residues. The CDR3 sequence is CASSALPTGGYNEQFF. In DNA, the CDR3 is TGTGCCAGCAGCGCCTTGCCCACGGGAGGGTACAATGAGCAGTTCTTC. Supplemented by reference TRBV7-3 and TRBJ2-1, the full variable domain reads GAGVSQTPSNKVTEKGKYVELRCDPISGHTALYWYRQSLGQGPEFLIYFQGTGAADDSGLPNDRFFAVRPEGSVSTLKIQRTERGDSAVYLCASSALPTGGYNEQFFGPGTRLTVL.

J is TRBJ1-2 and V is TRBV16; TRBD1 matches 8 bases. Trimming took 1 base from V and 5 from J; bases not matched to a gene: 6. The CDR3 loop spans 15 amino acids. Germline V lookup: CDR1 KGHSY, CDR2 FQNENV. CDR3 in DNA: TGTGCCAGCAGCCAATTCGGGCAGGGGGCATATGGCTACACCTTC. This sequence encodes CASSQFGQGAYGYTF.

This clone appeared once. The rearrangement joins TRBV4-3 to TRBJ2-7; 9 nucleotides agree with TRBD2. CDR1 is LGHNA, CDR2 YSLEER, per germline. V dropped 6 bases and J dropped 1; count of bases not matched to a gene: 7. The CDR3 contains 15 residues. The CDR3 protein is CASSDERGVSYEQYF. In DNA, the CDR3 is TGCGCCAGCAGTGACGAGCGGGGGGTTTCCTACGAGCAGTACTTC.

CDR3 DNA: TGCGCCAGCACCAGTAAAGGGGGCGGTATCAATAGGGAAGCTTTCTTT. The encoded protein is CASTSKGGGINREAFF. The chain links TRBV5-1 to TRBJ1-1; TRBD1 matches 7 bases. Germline CDR1 is SGHRS and CDR2 is YFSETQ. Trimming removed 6 bases from V and 8 bases from J; junction bases left unmatched: 19. CDR3 length: 16 amino acids. Variable domain in full (rest from reference TRBV5-1 and TRBJ1-1): KAGVTQTPRYLIKTRGQQVTLSCSPISGHRSVSWYQQTPGQGLQFLFEYFSETQRNKGNFPGRFSGRQFSNSRSEMNVSTLELGDSALYLCASTSKGGGINREAFFGQGTRLTVV.

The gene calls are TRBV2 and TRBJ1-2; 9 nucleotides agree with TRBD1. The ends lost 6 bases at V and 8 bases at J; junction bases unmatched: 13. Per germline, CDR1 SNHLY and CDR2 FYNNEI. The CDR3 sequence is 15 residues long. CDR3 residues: CASSARQGDLGGYTF. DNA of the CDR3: TGTGCCAGCAGCGCTAGACAGGGGGACCTGGGGGGCTACACCTTC.

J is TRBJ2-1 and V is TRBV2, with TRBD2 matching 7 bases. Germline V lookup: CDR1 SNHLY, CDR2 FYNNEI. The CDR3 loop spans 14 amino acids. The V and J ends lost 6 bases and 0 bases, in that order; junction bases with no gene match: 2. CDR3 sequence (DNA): TGTGCCAGCAGAGCGGGGAGCTCCTACAATGAGCAGTTCTTC. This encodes CASRAGSSYNEQFF.

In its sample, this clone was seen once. CDR3 sequence reads: CASSPGTFVSYNEQFF. The CDR3 nucleotides read TGTGCCAGCTCACCCGGGACATTTGTCTCCTACAATGAGCAGTTCTTC. This chain links TRBV18 with TRBJ2-1, with D possibly TRBD1 on 6 matching bases. Between the trimmed V and J ends, which lost 3 bases and 0 bases, there was a span of 12 bases. In germline, CDR1 is KGHSH, CDR2 LQKENI. CDR3 length equals 16 residues.

The CDR3 spells CAWGRALAKNTGELFF. The CDR3 coding sequence is TGTGCCTGGGGACGGGCTCTAGCAAAGAACACCGGGGAGCTGTTTTTT. V is TRBV30 and J is TRBJ2-2; D perhaps matches TRBD2 (5 bases). Deletions cut 5 bases from V and 1 base from J, with 17 bases between. CDR3 size: 16 residues. Germline V gene data show CDR1 as GTSNPN and CDR2 as SVGIG (reference sequence).

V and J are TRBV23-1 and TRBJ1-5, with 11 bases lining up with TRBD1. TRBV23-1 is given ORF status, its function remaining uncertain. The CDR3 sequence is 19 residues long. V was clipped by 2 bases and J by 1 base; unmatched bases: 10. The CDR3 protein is CASSQITGRDRGSNQPQHF. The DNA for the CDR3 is TGCGCCAGCAGTCAAATCACGGGGAGGGACAGGGGGAGCAATCAGCCCCAGCATTTT.

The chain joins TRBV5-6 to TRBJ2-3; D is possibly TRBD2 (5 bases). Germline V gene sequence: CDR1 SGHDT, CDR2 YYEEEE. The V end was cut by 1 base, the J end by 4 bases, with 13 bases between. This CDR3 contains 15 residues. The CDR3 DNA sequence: TGTGCCAGCAGCTTGAGAGGGTTTGTTTCAGATACGCAGTATTTT. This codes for CASSLRGFVSDTQYF.

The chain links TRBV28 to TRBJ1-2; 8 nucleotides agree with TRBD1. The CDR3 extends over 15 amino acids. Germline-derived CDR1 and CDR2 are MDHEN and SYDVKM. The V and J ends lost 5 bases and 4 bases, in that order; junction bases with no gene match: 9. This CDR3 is CASSPSRGPSYGYTF. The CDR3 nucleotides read TGTGCCAGCAGTCCGAGCAGGGGGCCTAGCTATGGCTACACCTTC.